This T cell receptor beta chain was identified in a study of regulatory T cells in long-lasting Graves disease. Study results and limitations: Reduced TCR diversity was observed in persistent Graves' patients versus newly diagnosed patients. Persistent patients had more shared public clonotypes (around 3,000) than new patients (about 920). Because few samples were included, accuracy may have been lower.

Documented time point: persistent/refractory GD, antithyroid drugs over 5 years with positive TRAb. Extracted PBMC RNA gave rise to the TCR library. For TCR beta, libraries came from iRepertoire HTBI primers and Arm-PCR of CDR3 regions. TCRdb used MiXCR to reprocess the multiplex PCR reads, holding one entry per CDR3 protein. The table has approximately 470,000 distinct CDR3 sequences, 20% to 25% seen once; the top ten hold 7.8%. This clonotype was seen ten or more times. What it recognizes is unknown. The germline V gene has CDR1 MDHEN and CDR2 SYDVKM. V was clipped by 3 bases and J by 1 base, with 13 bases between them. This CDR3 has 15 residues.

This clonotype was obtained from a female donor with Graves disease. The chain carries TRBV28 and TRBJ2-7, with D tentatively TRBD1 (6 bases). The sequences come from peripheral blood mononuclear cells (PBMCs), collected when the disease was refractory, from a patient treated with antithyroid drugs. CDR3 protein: CASSFSIGGSYEQYF. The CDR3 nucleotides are TGTGCCAGCAGTTTTTCCATAGGGGGATCCTACGAGCAGTACTTC.